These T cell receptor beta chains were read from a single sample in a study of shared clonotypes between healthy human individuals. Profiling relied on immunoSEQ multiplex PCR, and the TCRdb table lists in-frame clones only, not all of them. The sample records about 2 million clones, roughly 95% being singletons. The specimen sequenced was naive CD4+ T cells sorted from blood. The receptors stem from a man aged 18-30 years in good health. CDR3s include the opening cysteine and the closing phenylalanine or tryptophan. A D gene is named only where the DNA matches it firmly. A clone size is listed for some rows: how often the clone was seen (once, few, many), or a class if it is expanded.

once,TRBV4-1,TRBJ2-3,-,CASSQEPATDTQYF,TGCGCCAGCAGCCAAGAACCAGCCACAGATACGCAGTATTTT
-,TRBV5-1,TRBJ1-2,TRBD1,CASSSAGTGDSYTF,TGCGCCAGCAGCTCTGCCGGGACAGGGGACAGCTACACCTTC
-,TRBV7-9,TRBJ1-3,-,CASSLARPSGNTIYF,TGTGCCAGCAGCTTAGCGCGCCCCTCTGGAAACACCATATATTTT
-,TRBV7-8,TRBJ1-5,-,CASSPLATVGNQPQHF,TGTGCCAGCAGCCCGCTAGCGACAGTTGGCAATCAGCCCCAGCATTTT
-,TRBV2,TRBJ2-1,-,CASSEARGPYNEQFF,TGTGCCAGCAGCGAAGCGCGGGGGCCCTACAATGAGCAGTTCTTC
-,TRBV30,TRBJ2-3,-,CAWSGETDTQYF,TGTGCCTGGAGCGGGGAGACAGATACGCAGTATTTT
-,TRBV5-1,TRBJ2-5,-,CASSLTGTYQETQYF,TGCGCCAGCAGCTTGACAGGGACGTACCAAGAGACCCAGTACTTC
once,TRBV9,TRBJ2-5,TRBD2,CASSVGSSGGAFGLETQYF,TGTGCCAGCAGCGTAGGGAGTAGCGGGGGTGCCTTCGGACTCGAGACCCAGTACTTC
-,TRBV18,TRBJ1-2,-,CASSPPITNYGYTF,TGTGCCAGCTCACCACCAATAACTAACTATGGCTACACCTTC
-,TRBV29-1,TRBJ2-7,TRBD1,CSVQGVSYEQYF,TGCAGCGTCCAGGGGGTTTCCTACGAGCAGTACTTC
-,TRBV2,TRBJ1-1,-,CASSEWEGTEAFF,TGTGCCAGCAGTGAGTGGGAAGGTACTGAAGCTTTCTTT
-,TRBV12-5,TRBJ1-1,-,CASGKTAMNTEAFF,TGTGCTAGTGGGAAGACAGCGATGAACACTGAAGCTTTCTTT
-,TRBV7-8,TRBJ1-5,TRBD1,CASILPEGAATGKNQPQHF,TGTGCCAGCATCCTACCGGAGGGAGCCGCGACAGGGAAGAATCAGCCCCAGCATTTT
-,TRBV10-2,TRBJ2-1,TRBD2,CASRSSGSIGEQFF,TGCGCCAGCAGATCTAGCGGGAGCATTGGTGAGCAGTTCTTC
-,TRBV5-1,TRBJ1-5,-,CASSFRGDSNQPQHF,TGCGCCAGCAGCTTCCGGGGCGATAGCAATCAGCCCCAGCATTTT
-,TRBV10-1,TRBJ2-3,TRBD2,CASPSWTSGRYTSTDTQYF,TGCGCCAGCCCTTCATGGACTAGCGGGAGGTATACTAGCACAGATACGCAGTATTTT
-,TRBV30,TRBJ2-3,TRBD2,CASSLAGGTDTQYF,TGTGCCTCCTCGCTAGCGGGGGGGACAGATACGCAGTATTTT
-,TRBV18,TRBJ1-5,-,CASSPLGVGSNQPQHF,TGTGCCAGCTCACCTCTTGGGGTGGGGAGCAATCAGCCCCAGCATTTT
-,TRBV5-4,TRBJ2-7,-,CASSPGSTGEQYF,TGTGCCAGCAGTCCCGGGTCTACGGGCGAGCAGTACTTC
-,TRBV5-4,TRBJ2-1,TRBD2,CASSHRLAGGDNEQFF,TGTGCCAGCAGCCACCGACTAGCGGGAGGGGACAATGAGCAGTTCTTC
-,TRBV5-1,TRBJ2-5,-,CASSLWGGQETQYF,TGCGCCAGCAGCTTGTGGGGTGGGCAAGAGACCCAGTACTTC
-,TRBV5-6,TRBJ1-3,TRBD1,CASSFQGALGNTIYF,TGTGCCAGCAGCTTCCAGGGGGCGCTCGGAAACACCATATATTTT
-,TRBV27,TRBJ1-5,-,CASSLSSGFGQPQHF,TGTGCCAGCAGTTTATCGTCGGGCTTCGGTCAGCCCCAGCATTTT
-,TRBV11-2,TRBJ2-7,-,CASSFGGSTYEQYF,TGTGCCAGCAGCTTCGGAGGATCCACCTACGAGCAGTACTTC
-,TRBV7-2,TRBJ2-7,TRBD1,CASSRDRQGHEQYF,TGTGCCAGCAGTCGGGACAGACAAGGACACGAGCAGTACTTC
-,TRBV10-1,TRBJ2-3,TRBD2,CASSEQAGGGTDTQYF,TGCGCCAGCAGTGAGCAAGCGGGAGGTGGGACAGATACGCAGTATTTT
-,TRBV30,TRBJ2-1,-,CAWSDVEQFF,TGTGCCTGGAGTGATGTAGAGCAGTTCTTC
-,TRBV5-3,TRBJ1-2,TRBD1,CARSFESRGLYGYTF,TGTGCCAGAAGCTTCGAAAGCAGGGGGCTATATGGCTACACCTTC
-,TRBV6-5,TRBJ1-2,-,CASSYSNRNYGYTF,TGTGCCAGCAGTTACTCGAATAGGAACTATGGCTACACCTTC
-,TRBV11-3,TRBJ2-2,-,CASSLVGGWDTGELFF,TGTGCCAGCAGCTTAGTCGGCGGTTGGGACACCGGGGAGCTGTTTTTT
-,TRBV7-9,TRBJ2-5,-,CASSLGRGNQETQYF,TGTGCCAGCAGCCTCGGGCGGGGAAACCAAGAGACCCAGTACTTC
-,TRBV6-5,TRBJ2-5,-,CASSYSIPGQETQYF,TGTGCCAGCAGTTACTCGATACCCGGCCAAGAGACCCAGTACTTC
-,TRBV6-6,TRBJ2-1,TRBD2,CASSYFSGDYNEQFF,TGTGCCAGCAGTTACTTTAGCGGGGACTACAATGAGCAGTTCTTC
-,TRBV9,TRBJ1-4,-,CASSPLGNPEKLFF,TGTGCCAGCAGCCCCCTGGGTAACCCAGAAAAACTGTTTTTT
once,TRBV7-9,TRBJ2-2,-,CASSLVSVTGELFF,TGTGCCAGCAGCTTAGTATCAGTCACCGGGGAGCTGTTTTTT
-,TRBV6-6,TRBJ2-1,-,CASSYPGIIDNEQFF,TGTGCCAGCAGTTACCCAGGGATTATCGACAATGAGCAGTTCTTC
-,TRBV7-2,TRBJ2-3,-,CASSSWTVKPDTQYF,TGTGCCAGCAGCTCGTGGACTGTGAAACCAGATACGCAGTATTTT
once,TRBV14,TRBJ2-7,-,CASSHSSYEQYF,TGTGCCAGCAGCCACTCATCCTACGAGCAGTACTTC
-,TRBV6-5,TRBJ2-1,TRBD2,CASSFGLATNNEQFF,TGTGCCAGCAGCTTCGGACTAGCAACAAACAATGAGCAGTTCTTC
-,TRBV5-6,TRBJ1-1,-,CASSLGRRTEAFF,TGTGCCAGCAGCTTGGGGCGGCGCACTGAAGCTTTCTTT
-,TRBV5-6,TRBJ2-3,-,CASSLGVDWYTQYF,TGTGCCAGCAGCTTGGGCGTAGATTGGTATACGCAGTATTTT
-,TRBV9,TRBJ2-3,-,CASSVGWGSSTDTQYF,TGTGCCAGCAGCGTAGGCTGGGGGAGTAGCACAGATACGCAGTATTTT
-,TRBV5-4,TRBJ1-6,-,CASSLDSPPLHF,TGTGCCAGCAGCCTGGACAGTCCACCCCTCCACTTT
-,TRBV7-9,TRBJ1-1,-,CASSFFRTPAVTEAFF,TGTGCCAGCAGCTTCTTCCGGACTCCGGCGGTCACTGAAGCTTTCTTT
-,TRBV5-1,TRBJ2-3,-,CASSSTSTDTQYF,TGCGCCAGCAGCTCCACAAGCACAGATACGCAGTATTTT
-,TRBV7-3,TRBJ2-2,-,CASSLSDLGELFF,TGTGCCAGCAGCTTAAGCGACCTCGGGGAGCTGTTTTTT
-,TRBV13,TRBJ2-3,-,CASSLEYLTRFTDTQYF,TGTGCCAGCAGCTTAGAGTATCTGACTAGATTCACAGATACGCAGTATTTT
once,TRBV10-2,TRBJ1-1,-,CASSRQKNTEAFF,TGCGCCAGCAGTAGACAGAAGAACACTGAAGCTTTCTTT
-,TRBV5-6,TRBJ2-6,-,CASSLYNSGANVLTF,TGTGCCAGCAGCTTGTACAACTCTGGGGCCAACGTCCTGACTTTC
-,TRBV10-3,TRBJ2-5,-,CAIRFQETQYF,TGTGCCATCAGGTTTCAGGAGACCCAGTACTTC